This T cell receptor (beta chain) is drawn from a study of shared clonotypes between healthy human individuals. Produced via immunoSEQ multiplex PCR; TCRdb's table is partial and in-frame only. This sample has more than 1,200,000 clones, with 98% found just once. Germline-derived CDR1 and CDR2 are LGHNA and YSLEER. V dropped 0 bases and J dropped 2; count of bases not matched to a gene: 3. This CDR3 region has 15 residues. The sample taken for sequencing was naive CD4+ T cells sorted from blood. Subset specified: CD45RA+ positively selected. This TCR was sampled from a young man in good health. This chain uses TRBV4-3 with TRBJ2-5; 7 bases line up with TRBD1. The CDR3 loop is CASSQEGTVQETQYF. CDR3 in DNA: TGCGCCAGCAGCCAAGAAGGGACAGTACAAGAGACCCAGTACTTC.